One sample yielded the 21 T cell receptor beta chains listed below, sequenced in a study of shared clonotypes between healthy human individuals. Profiling relied on immunoSEQ multiplex PCR, and the TCRdb table lists in-frame clones only, not all of them. The repertoire consists of 450,000 to 500,000 clones, with about 85% occurring once and the leading ten covering about an eighth. The sequenced sample consisted of PBMCs. Every receptor here comes from a woman in her forties in good health. Some clones in this sample may be carry-over from other donors' samples.

The J gene is TRBJ1-5, the V gene TRBV30; D is unresolved. The germline V and J ends were trimmed by 1 base and 0 bases, with 4 bases remaining between them. Germline V gene lookup returns CDR1 GTSNPN and CDR2 SVGIG (reference sequence). The CDR3 is 13 residues long. The CDR3 protein is CAWSAISNQPQHF. The CDR3 nucleotides are TGTGCCTGGAGTGCCATTAGCAATCAGCCCCAGCATTTT.

This chain joins TRBV27 and TRBJ2-7, with TRBD1 as a possible D gene (6 bases). V gave up 4 bases and J gave up 2 bases, with 12 bases separating them. From germline, CDR1 is MNHEY and CDR2 SMNVEV (reference sequence). The CDR3 loop spans 14 amino acids. CDR3 nucleotide sequence: TGTGCCAGCAGTTGGGCGGACAGAGCCTACGAGCAGTACTTC. Amino acid sequence: CASSWADRAYEQYF.

This CDR3 is CASSLSGGRSTDTQYF. In nucleotides, the CDR3 is TGTGCCAGCAGCTTATCGGGCGGGAGAAGCACAGATACGCAGTATTTT. The gene calls are TRBV7-6 and TRBJ2-3; 7 positions match TRBD2. V was clipped by 2 bases and J by 0 bases; unmatched bases: 5. The CDR3 consists of 16 residues. CDR1 is SGHVS, CDR2 FNYEAQ, per germline.

This chain uses TRBV9 with TRBJ2-2; perhaps TRBD2 as D (5 bases). Trimming shortened V by 5 bases and J by 7 bases, and 18 bases separated the two germline ends. Germline CDR1 SGDLS, CDR2 YYNGEE. The CDR3 has 15 amino acids. This CDR3 is CASRGTGSLSGELFF. The CDR3 nucleotides read TGTGCCAGCAGGGGTACGGGGAGCCTGAGCGGGGAGCTGTTTTTT.

This clone came up a few times. The chain uses TRBV27 and TRBJ2-7, with D hard to call. V gave up 4 bases and J gave up 3 bases, with 4 bases separating them. The CDR3 totals 11 residues. CDR1 is MNHEY, CDR2 SMNVEV, per germline (reference sequence). CDR3 DNA sequence: TGTGCCAGCAGTTCAAACTACGAGCAGTACTTC. As protein: CASSSNYEQYF.

The chain links TRBV9 to TRBJ2-7, with D tentatively TRBD1 (7 bases). V was shortened by 7 bases and J by 1 base, with 12 bases between the two germline ends. CDR1 is SGDLS, CDR2 YYNGEE, per germline. The CDR3 has 13 residues. CDR3 DNA: TGTGCCAGCGGGGGGACAGTTTCCTACGAGCAGTACTTC. It specifies CASGGTVSYEQYF.

This chain connects TRBV30 to TRBJ2-1; 10 positions match TRBD1. The CDR3 extends over 15 amino acids. V was pared by 4 bases and J by 9 bases, with 12 bases of the junction left unmatched. Germline assignment: CDR1 GTSNPN and CDR2 SVGIG (reference sequence). The CDR3 protein is CAWNKRQGAFGEQFF. In nucleotides, the CDR3 is TGTGCCTGGAACAAACGACAGGGGGCGTTTGGTGAGCAGTTCTTC.

The rearrangement links TRBV19 to TRBJ2-2, with a weak D call TRBD1 (6 bases). V lost 7 bases and J lost 4, with 13 bases in between. The CDR3 runs to 14 residues. From germline, CDR1 is LNHDA and CDR2 SQIVND (reference sequence). The CDR3 bases are TGTGCCAGTATGGAGGACAGATCCACCGGGGAGCTGTTTTTT. It specifies CASMEDRSTGELFF.

About this clone itself: A far larger clone is one base from this, pointing to a likely read error. Other DNA sequences in this sample translate to the same CDR3. The CDR3 region has the DNA TGTGCCAGTAGACCTGAGCTTGGGCTTGGTTACAATGAGCAGTTCTTC. This gives the protein CASRPELGLGYNEQFF. This chain joins TRBV5-6 and TRBJ2-1; D remains ambiguous. From germline, CDR1 is SGHDT and CDR2 YYEEEE. V was clipped by 8 bases and J by 4 bases, with 22 bases between them. CDR3 length equals 16 residues. Drawing the rest from reference TRBV5-6 and TRBJ2-1, the complete variable domain is DAGVTQSPTHLIKTRGQQVTLRCSPKSGHDTVSWYQQALGQGPQFIFQYYEEEERQRGNFPDRFSGHQFPNYSSELNVNALLLGDSALYLCASRPELGLGYNEQFFGPGTRLTVL.

The chain is built from TRBV2 and TRBJ1-1; 8 bases map to TRBD1. This CDR3 has 13 residues. The ends lost 5 bases at V and 3 bases at J; junction bases unmatched: 2. In germline, CDR1 is SNHLY, CDR2 FYNNEI. The DNA of the CDR3 is TGTGCCAGCAGTACGGACAGGGACACTGAAGCTTTCTTT. It specifies CASSTDRDTEAFF.

A word on this clone: This likely traces to a read error, being one base from a far larger clone. The same CDR3 can be traced to other DNA sequences in this sample. The chain carries TRBV5-1 and TRBJ2-6; D is undetermined. Germline lookup yields CDR1 SGHRS and CDR2 YFSETQ. This CDR3 is built from 15 residues. V was cut by 0 bases and J by 0 bases, with 4 bases left in between. The CDR3 loop reads CASSLVGSGANVLTF. Written as DNA, the CDR3 is TGCGCCAGCAGCTTGGTAGGCTCTGGGGCCAACGTCCTGACTTTC.

The chain joins TRBV7-2 to TRBJ2-5; the D is unclear. Trimming took 5 bases from V and 0 from J, leaving 13 bases between them. There are 15 residues in the CDR3. The germline V gene encodes CDR1 SGHTA and CDR2 FQGNSA. The CDR3 region has the DNA TGTGCCAGCAGCGCCCAATCTAGGTACCAAGAGACCCAGTACTTC. This gives the protein CASSAQSRYQETQYF.

As regards this clone: A far larger clone differs by one base, so this is likely a read error. The V gene is TRBV4-1, the J gene TRBJ2-7; D is possibly TRBD2 (5 bases). Germline assignment: CDR1 MGHRA and CDR2 YSYEKL. The CDR3 loop spans 13 amino acids. CDR3 nucleotide sequence: TGCGCCAACAGCCAACTAGTGGGGTACGAGCAGTACTTC. Protein: CANSQLVGYEQYF.

This clone has ten or more counts. The chain couples TRBV11-2 to TRBJ2-3, with TRBD2 identical over 11 bases. This CDR3 region has 15 residues. Germline V CDR1 and CDR2: SGHAT, FQNNGV. With 4 bases clipped from V and 9 bases from J, the junction kept 9 bases outside the gene matches. CDR3 region: CASSSLAGGPPTQYF. CDR3 nucleotides: TGTGCCAGCAGCTCCCTAGCGGGAGGCCCGCCCACGCAGTATTTT.

The gene calls are TRBV11-2 and TRBJ2-3; the D gene could be TRBD1 or TRBD2 (5 bases each). CDR1 and CDR2 from the germline V gene are SGHAT and FQNNGV. This CDR3 has 16 residues. V was shortened by 3 bases and J by 3 bases, with 16 bases between the two germline ends. CDR3 DNA: TGTGCCAGCAGCTTGGGTACCGGGACGTTGACAGATACGCAGTATTTT. It codes for CASSLGTGTLTDTQYF.

In its sample, this clone was seen once. The chain couples TRBV11-3 to TRBJ2-3; 7 bases map to TRBD1. V shed 1 base, J shed 2 bases, and the junction held 6 bases outside the gene matches. The germline V gene encodes CDR1 SGHNT and CDR2 YENEEA. CDR3 length: 16 amino acids. CDR3 coding DNA: TGTGCCAGCAGCTTAGGCTCAGGGGGACACACAGATACGCAGTATTTT. The encoded protein is CASSLGSGGHTDTQYF.

The chain recombines TRBV4-1 with TRBJ2-1; TRBD2 matches 9 bases. Germline values: CDR1 MGHRA, CDR2 YSYEKL. Trimming at V came to 1 base and at J to 3 bases, leaving 7 bases not matched to a gene. The CDR3 extends over 17 amino acids. The CDR3 DNA reads TGCGCCAGCAGCCAAGCCCGGCTAGCGGGGTTCTACAATGAGCAGTTCTTC. Protein sequence: CASSQARLAGFYNEQFF.

Worth noting for this clone: It is likely a read error: a sequence one base away is far more abundant. The V and J genes are TRBV28 and TRBJ2-1; D is unresolved. The CDR3 contains 14 residues. Germline V gives CDR1 MDHEN, CDR2 SYDVKM. Trimming removed 6 bases at V and 2 bases at J, with 11 bases between. CDR3 DNA: TGTGCCAGCAGGTCGAGGAGCCCCTACAATGAGCAGTTCTTC. Encoded protein: CASRSRSPYNEQFF.

This clone was found many times. The sample has other DNA sequences that encode this CDR3 too. The chain carries TRBV18 and TRBJ1-3, with 7 bases matching TRBD1. V lost 4 bases to trimming and J lost 0 bases; unmatched junction nucleotides: 6. The CDR3 extends over 16 amino acids. Germline lookup yields CDR1 KGHSH and CDR2 LQKENI. For the CDR3, the DNA is TGTGCCAGCTCACTACAGGGGATGAACTCTGGAAACACCATATATTTT. This codes for CASSLQGMNSGNTIYF.

This clone was detected ten times or more. The rearrangement uses TRBV2 and TRBJ2-7; 12 bases agree with TRBD2. The CDR3 totals 15 residues. Germline lookup yields CDR1 SNHLY and CDR2 FYNNEI. Unmatched junction bases numbered 5, after V lost 2 bases and J lost 6 bases. CDR3 nucleotides: TGTGCCAGCAGTGAATCTAGCGGGAGGGCGGTCGAGCAGTACTTC. This codes for CASSESSGRAVEQYF.

Regarding this clone: A far larger clone lies a single base away; this is likely a read error. The conserved phenylalanine or tryptophan normally closing the CDR3 is absent here, so this likely arose from a read error. The chain links TRBV2 to TRBJ1-4; D is perhaps TRBD1 (5 bases). The germline V gene has CDR1 SNHLY and CDR2 FYNNEI. Trimming shortened V by 7 bases and J by 8 bases, and 23 bases separated the two germline ends. This CDR3 comprises 16 residues. In DNA, the CDR3 is TGTGCCAGCAACCTAGGTCCGGTGGGGGTTTGGGAAAAACTGTTTTCT. This codes for CASNLGPVGVWEKLFS.